The next 28 T cell receptor beta chains were all read from a single sample in a study of Ad26.COV2.S vaccination and SARS-CoV-2 variants. The treatment is: 15 to 20 received Ad26.COV2.S at low or high dose, single or two shots; five or six received placebo; per-sample allocation not given. Sampling was performed 63 days after the first vaccine or placebo injection. Sequenced by immunoSEQ multiplex PCR; TCRdb stores in-frame clones only, minus some. This sample has a few hundred thousand clones, with under 90% found just once. Material: peripheral blood, obtained in a trial of Ad26.COV2.S vaccine versus placebo. The receptor set was obtained from a person between 18 and 65 years old who received the Ad26.COV2.S COVID-19 vaccine or a placebo.

The CDR3, as DNA: TGTGCCAGCAGCTCCTCCGGTGGACAGGCCTACGAGCAGTACTTC. Its translation: CASSSSGGQAYEQYF. The chain recombines TRBV7-8 with TRBJ2-7; 7 bases agree with TRBD1. There are 15 residues in the CDR3. V lost 4 bases to trimming and J lost 2 bases; unmatched junction nucleotides: 8. Germline CDR1 is SGHVS and CDR2 is FQNEAQ.

The J gene is TRBJ2-7, the V gene TRBV12-3 or TRBV12-4, with 11 positions matching TRBD1. The length of the CDR3 is 13 residues. After removal of 3 bases from V and 6 bases from J, the junction contained 1 base not matched to a gene. In nucleotides, the CDR3 is TGTGCCAGCAGTTTTGGGACAGGGGGCGAGCAGTACTTC. It specifies CASSFGTGGEQYF.

The gene calls are TRBV9 and TRBJ1-4, with 11 bases matching TRBD1. Unmatched junction bases numbered 9, after V lost 1 base and J lost 7 bases. Per germline, CDR1 SGDLS and CDR2 YYNGEE. The CDR3 length is 17 residues. The CDR3 here is CASSVQPGQGGFEKLFF. In DNA form, the CDR3 reads TGTGCCAGCAGCGTACAGCCGGGACAGGGGGGATTTGAAAAACTGTTTTTT.

The chain employs TRBV7-9 and TRBJ2-2; no firm D call. Germline CDR1 is SEHNR and CDR2 is FQNEAQ (reference sequence). Deletions cut 0 bases from V and 1 base from J, with 6 bases between. CDR3 length: 15 amino acids. The CDR3 sequence is CASSLAAVNTGELFF. The CDR3 nucleotides are TGTGCCAGCAGCTTAGCAGCTGTGAACACCGGGGAGCTGTTTTTT.

This chain links TRBV7-3 with TRBJ2-2; D remains ambiguous. Germline V lookup: CDR1 SGHTA, CDR2 FQGTGA. The CDR3 consists of 13 residues. The V end lost 0 bases, the J end lost 5 bases, and 4 bases lay between the germline ends. This chain's CDR3 is CASSLTKTGELFF. The CDR3 nucleotides are TGTGCCAGCAGCTTAACCAAGACCGGGGAGCTGTTTTTT. The full variable domain, with the rest looked up from reference TRBV7-3 and TRBJ2-2, is GAGVSQTPSNKVTEKGKYVELRCDPISGHTALYWYRQSLGQGPEFLIYFQGTGAADDSGLPNDRFFAVRPEGSVSTLKIQRTERGDSAVYLCASSLTKTGELFFGEGSRLTVL.

This chain joins TRBV6-2 or TRBV6-3 and TRBJ2-5; the D gene could be TRBD1 or TRBD2 (5 bases each). Trimming shortened V by 2 bases and J by 3 bases, and 10 bases separated the two germline ends. Germline assignment: CDR1 MNHEY and CDR2 SVGEGT. The CDR3 sequence is 14 residues long. In DNA, the CDR3 is TGTGCCAGCAGTTACATGGGGACGGAAGAGACCCAGTACTTC. This codes for CASSYMGTEETQYF.

V and J are TRBV9 and TRBJ2-7; D is unclear. The CDR3 has 11 residues. The V gene's germline CDR1 is SGDLS and CDR2 YYNGEE. Between the trimmed V and J ends, which lost 8 bases and 2 bases, there was a span of 8 bases. CDR3 coding DNA: TGTGCCAGGGGCGGAACCTACGAGCAGTACTTC. It codes for CARGGTYEQYF.

This chain links TRBV19 with TRBJ2-1; the match to TRBD1 covers 7 bases. The CDR3 runs to 16 residues. The germline CDR1 and CDR2 sequences are LNHDA and SQIVND (reference sequence). The V segment lost 5 bases and the J segment 0 bases; nucleotides outside the gene matches: 7. In DNA form, the CDR3 reads TGTGCCAGTAGTCCCCGGGACAGTAACTCCTACAATGAGCAGTTCTTC. Translation: CASSPRDSNSYNEQFF.

The genes are TRBV27 and TRBJ2-2, with a weak D call TRBD2 (6 bases). Germline loops: CDR1 MNHEY, CDR2 SMNVEV (reference sequence). V lost 3 bases and J 3 bases, leaving 8 bases between the germline ends. This CDR3 has 14 residues. The CDR3 loop reads CASSFRDYTGELFF. CDR3 DNA sequence: TGTGCCAGCAGTTTCCGGGACTACACCGGGGAGCTGTTTTTT.

The chain combines TRBV29-1 with TRBJ2-1, with D uncertain. This CDR3 contains 11 residues. Germline V gene data show CDR1 as SQVTM and CDR2 as ANQGSEA. The ends were cut back, 7 bases at V and 10 bases at J, with 14 bases in the middle. CDR3 residues: CSGLGALEQFF. For the CDR3, the DNA is TGCAGCGGACTGGGTGCGTTAGAGCAGTTCTTC.

The rearrangement links TRBV5-4 to TRBJ2-1, with 11 bases lining up with TRBD2. Germline V gene lookup returns CDR1 SGHNT and CDR2 YYREEE (reference sequence). This CDR3 comprises 17 residues. The trim removed 4 bases at V and 0 bases at J, leaving 6 bases unmatched. The CDR3, as DNA: TGTGCCAGCAGCCCTAGCGGGGGGTCGAGCTCCTACAATGAGCAGTTCTTC. As protein: CASSPSGGSSSYNEQFF.

This sequence joins TRBV9 and TRBJ1-5; 10 bases line up with TRBD1. CDR1 and CDR2 from the germline V gene are SGDLS and YYNGEE. The CDR3 spans 18 residues. The junction had 11 bases not matched to a gene; V was cut back by 0 bases and J by 5 bases. CDR3 loop: CASSVGGPRTGGYQPQHF. Written as DNA, the CDR3 is TGTGCCAGCAGCGTAGGGGGGCCACGGACAGGGGGTTATCAGCCCCAGCATTTT.

The chain uses TRBV4-1 and TRBJ1-2; D may be TRBD1 (5 bases). V lost 2 bases and J lost 4, with 14 bases in between. This CDR3 is built from 15 residues. Germline CDR1 and CDR2: MGHRA and YSYEKL. CDR3 loop: CASSQRDGGIYGYTF. CDR3 bases: TGCGCCAGCAGCCAACGGGACGGAGGGATCTATGGCTACACCTTC.

The rearrangement joins TRBV6-5 to TRBJ2-1, with TRBD2 matching over 7 bases. V trimming: 7 bases; J trimming: 8 bases; junction bases outside the gene matches: 8. Germline values: CDR1 MNHEY, CDR2 SVGAGI. CDR3 length equals 13 residues. Here the CDR3 reads CASKGSGTHEQFF. CDR3 nucleotides: TGTGCCAGCAAAGGGAGCGGGACCCATGAGCAGTTCTTC.

This chain connects TRBV11-2 to TRBJ1-2; the match to TRBD1 covers 7 bases. The J segment lost 6 bases and the V segment lost 5 bases, leaving 9 bases of the junction unmatched. Germline assignment: CDR1 SGHAT and CDR2 FQNNGV. The CDR3 length is 14 residues. CDR3 sequence: CASSPNPTGNGYTF. The DNA of the CDR3 is TGTGCCAGCAGCCCCAACCCGACAGGGAATGGCTACACCTTC.

This chain links TRBV29-1 with TRBJ1-2; D uncertain. Germline loops: CDR1 SQVTM, CDR2 ANQGSEA. Trimming cost V 6 bases and J 4 bases, with 6 bases left between them. The CDR3 has 10 amino acids. The CDR3 sequence is CSVKSYGYTF. The CDR3 DNA reads as TGCAGCGTGAAATCCTATGGCTACACCTTC.

CDR3 DNA sequence: TGTGCCAGCAGCTTCAAAAAAGGGACAGGGGAGGGCTACACCTTC. Protein sequence: CASSFKKGTGEGYTF. The chain combines TRBV5-6 with TRBJ1-2, with 10 bases fitting TRBD1. This CDR3 has 15 amino acids. Trimming cost V 2 bases and J 8 bases; bases outside gene matches: 9. Germline CDR1 reads SGHDT; CDR2 reads YYEEEE.

This rearrangement joins TRBV12-3 or TRBV12-4 to TRBJ2-1; tentative D call: TRBD1 (6 bases). The CDR3 contains 13 residues. V lost 4 bases, J lost 5 bases, and 9 bases lay in between. Here the CDR3 reads CASSWDTNNEQFF. DNA of the CDR3: TGTGCCAGCAGTTGGGACACAAACAATGAGCAGTTCTTC.

V and J are TRBV6-5 and TRBJ1-2; D is perhaps TRBD1 (5 bases). The CDR3 has 15 residues. The germline V gene has CDR1 MNHEY and CDR2 SVGAGI. V was clipped by 5 bases and J by 1 base, with 14 bases between them. The CDR3: CASSQTAAFNYGYTF. In nucleotides, the CDR3 is TGTGCCAGCAGTCAGACAGCGGCCTTTAACTATGGCTACACCTTC.

V usage is TRBV6-5 and J usage is TRBJ1-2; perhaps TRBD1 as D (5 bases). The ends were cut back, 6 bases at V and 0 bases at J, with 14 bases in the middle. The germline V gene has CDR1 MNHEY and CDR2 SVGAGI. This CDR3 is 15 amino acids long. The CDR3 sequence is CASSPRGAANYGYTF. The CDR3 DNA follows: TGTGCCAGCAGCCCACGCGGGGCCGCTAACTATGGCTACACCTTC.

This clone was recorded once. V is TRBV6-2 or TRBV6-3 and J is TRBJ1-1; D may be TRBD1 (5 bases). This CDR3 spans 16 amino acids. Germline V gene sequence: CDR1 MNHEY, CDR2 SVGEGT. V lost 0 bases and J 0 bases, leaving 11 bases between the germline ends. DNA of the CDR3: TGTGCCAGCAGTTACTCGACAGCCTCCATGAACACTGAAGCTTTCTTT. It is translated as CASSYSTASMNTEAFF.

This clone was counted between two and nine times. This chain links TRBV18 with TRBJ1-2; perhaps TRBD1 as D (6 bases). The CDR3 contains 16 residues. V shed 5 bases and J shed 0 bases, with 16 bases lying between them. CDR1 KGHSH and CDR2 LQKENI come from the germline V gene. The CDR3 region has the DNA TGTGCCAGCTCATCCGGGACACTGTTAGCTAACTATGGCTACACCTTC. It yields the protein CASSSGTLLANYGYTF.

Remarks on this clone: Other DNA sequences in the sample encode the same CDR3. The chain links TRBV18 to TRBJ1-1, with D uncertain. From germline, CDR1 is KGHSH and CDR2 LQKENI. This CDR3 contains 13 residues. Trimming shortened V by 6 bases and J by 1 base, and 9 bases separated the two germline ends. The CDR3 region has the DNA TGTGCCAGCTCTTCGGATCAGAACACTGAAGCTTTCTTT. Encoded protein: CASSSDQNTEAFF.

The V gene is TRBV4-1, the J gene TRBJ2-3; TRBD2 is a possible D gene (6 bases). Germline V CDR1 and CDR2: MGHRA, YSYEKL. The V end was cut by 0 bases, the J end by 1 base, with 14 bases between. The CDR3 sequence is 17 residues long. The CDR3 loop is CASSQDAGTSRTDTQYF. The CDR3 coding sequence is TGCGCCAGCAGCCAAGACGCCGGGACTTCTCGCACAGATACGCAGTATTTT.

The rearrangement uses TRBV18 and TRBJ2-3, with 8 positions matching TRBD1. The CDR3 runs 16 residues. Trimming removed 6 bases from V and 3 bases from J; junction bases left unmatched: 11. Germline loops: CDR1 KGHSH, CDR2 LQKENI. Here the CDR3 DNA reads TGTGCCAGCTCCAAAGGACAGGGTGGTTGGACAGATACGCAGTATTTT. This encodes CASSKGQGGWTDTQYF.

V and J are TRBV28 and TRBJ2-7, with 9 bases identical to TRBD2. CDR3 size: 14 residues. CDR1 MDHEN and CDR2 SYDVKM come from the germline V gene. The V segment lost 6 bases and the J segment 3 bases; nucleotides outside the gene matches: 6. In DNA, the CDR3 is TGTGCCAGCAGGGGCCTAGCGGGGCTCTACGAGCAGTACTTC. Translating gives CASRGLAGLYEQYF.

The chain links TRBV6-1 to TRBJ1-4; TRBD1 might be the D (6 bases). CDR3 length: 15 residues. CDR1 MNHNS and CDR2 SASEGT come from the germline V gene. Trimming cost V 3 bases and J 3 bases, with 11 bases left between them. The DNA of the CDR3 is TGTGCCAGCAGTGACCCGGCAGGGGCTAATGAAAAACTGTTTTTT. It yields the protein CASSDPAGANEKLFF.

The chain couples TRBV4-1 to TRBJ2-5; 12 nucleotides align to TRBD2. The CDR3 covers 20 residues. After removal of 0 bases from V and 4 bases from J, the junction contained 15 bases not matched to a gene. Germline assignment: CDR1 MGHRA and CDR2 YSYEKL. This chain's CDR3 is CASSQDTVASGRAGAETQYF. As DNA, the CDR3 is TGCGCCAGCAGCCAAGATACGGTGGCTAGCGGGAGGGCCGGGGCAGAGACCCAGTACTTC.